One and the same sample provided the 27 T cell receptor beta chains below, sequenced in a study of post-analysis software for immune sequencing data. Their cognate antigens are unknown. General study findings and limits: Elevated frequency relative to controls characterized several TRBV segments in patients, TRBV5-6, TRBV5-1 and TRBV20-1 among them.

Carried by the TCR beta cDNA libraries were unique molecular identifiers. TCRdb processed the PCR reads anew with MiXCR; each CDR3 protein has one entry. The sample holds under 900,000 distinct CDR3 sequences, about 53% seen once. Sequencing used blood. These receptors were obtained from a girl aged 10 to 17 with multiple sclerosis.

The chain couples TRBV20-1 to TRBJ2-7; a possible D gene is TRBD1 (5 bases). The CDR3 totals 14 residues. Germline V gives CDR1 DFQATT, CDR2 SNEGSKA (reference sequence). The germline V and J ends were trimmed by 6 bases and 2 bases, with 17 bases remaining between them. CDR3: CSAQTQATTYEQYF. The CDR3 coding sequence is TGCAGTGCCCAAACACAGGCAACGACCTACGAGCAGTACTTC.

This sequence joins TRBV7-2 and TRBJ2-1; D remains unclear. V shed 5 bases and J shed 4 bases, with 15 bases lying between them. CDR3 length equals 15 residues. The germline CDR1 and CDR2 sequences are SGHTA and FQGNSA. CDR3 DNA: TGTGCCAGCAGCCCGCAGGCGGACCGATACAATGAGCAGTTCTTC. Translated, it gives CASSPQADRYNEQFF.

This sequence joins TRBV4-1 and TRBJ2-2; 12 positions agree with TRBD2. Germline V gene data show CDR1 as MGHRA and CDR2 as YSYEKL. V shed 10 bases and J 3 bases; nucleotides not matched to a gene: 6. The CDR3 length is 15 residues. CDR3 region: CATLAGGPHTGELFF. The CDR3 nucleotides are TGCGCCACTCTAGCGGGGGGGCCCCACACCGGGGAGCTGTTTTTT.

The CDR3 DNA is TGCGCCAGCAGCTTGGCAGGGGTTTACGATGAGCAGTTCTTC. It is translated as CASSLAGVYDEQFF. This chain uses TRBV5-1 with TRBJ2-1; D is perhaps TRBD1 (6 bases). This CDR3 is built from 14 residues. The germline CDR1 and CDR2 sequences are SGHRS and YFSETQ. With 0 bases removed from V and 8 bases from J, the gap between germline ends came to 12 bases.

This clonotype was seen only a few times. The chain employs TRBV29-1 and TRBJ2-3; 7 bases are shared with TRBD2. V lost 3 bases, J lost 6 bases, and 3 bases stayed unmatched. Germline V lookup: CDR1 SQVTM, CDR2 ANQGSEA. CDR3 length: 12 amino acids. CDR3 sequence reads: CSVDLLADTQYF. As DNA, the CDR3 is TGCAGCGTTGACCTACTAGCGGATACGCAGTATTTT.

The chain couples TRBV14 to TRBJ2-3, with 9 bases aligning to TRBD2. The CDR3 is 16 amino acids. The V and J ends lost 4 bases and 4 bases, in that order; junction bases with no gene match: 9. Germline V gives CDR1 SGHDN, CDR2 FVKESK. The CDR3, as DNA: TGTGCCAGCAGCCCTCGTGGTAGCGGGAGTGCAGATACGCAGTATTTT. Its protein is CASSPRGSGSADTQYF.

This clonotype was seen a few times. The rearrangement joins TRBV7-9 to TRBJ2-1, with a possible D match to TRBD2 (6 bases). V gave up 5 bases and J gave up 4 bases, with 15 bases separating them. The germline V gene encodes CDR1 SEHNR and CDR2 FQNEAQ (reference sequence). This CDR3 has 15 amino acids. The CDR3 is CASSRLGGGYNEQFF. The CDR3 nucleotides read TGTGCCAGCAGCCGACTAGGAGGAGGATACAATGAGCAGTTCTTC. The full variable domain, in which reference TRBV7-9 and TRBJ2-1 provide the parts outside the CDR3, is DTGVSQNPRHKITKRGQNVTFRCDPISEHNRLYWYRQTLGQGPEFLTYFQNEAQLEKSRLLSDRFSAERPKGSFSTLEIQRTEQGDSAMYLCASSRLGGGYNEQFFGPGTRLTVL.

This clonotype showed up just a few times. J is TRBJ2-4 and V is TRBV4-1; 11 bases map to TRBD2. TRBJ2-7 explains the end of the DNA better; the J call may be wrong. CDR1 is MGHRA, CDR2 YSYEKL, per germline. The CDR3 is 16 amino acids. The CDR3 spells CASSQEETSGTDEQYF. The DNA for the CDR3 is TGCGCCAGCAGCCAAGAGGAGACTAGCGGGACCGACGAGCAGTACTTC.

This clonotype was picked up a small number of times. This chain uses TRBV20-1 with TRBJ2-5; D might be TRBD2 (6 bases). Germline V gene data show CDR1 as DFQATT and CDR2 as SNEGSKA (reference sequence). Trimming shortened V by 4 bases and J by 5 bases, and 17 bases separated the two germline ends. The CDR3 is made up of 14 amino acids. The CDR3, as DNA: TGCAGTGCTATAGGAGGGGAGGTGGGGGAGACCCAGTACTTC. It encodes CSAIGGEVGETQYF.

The genes are TRBV10-3 and TRBJ2-7; 7 positions agree with TRBD2. V was pared by 6 bases and J by 0 bases, with 8 bases of the junction left unmatched. The CDR3 totals 15 residues. Germline CDR1 and CDR2: ENHRY and SYGVKD. CDR3 loop: CAIREAGVGSYEQYF. CDR3 in DNA: TGTGCCATCAGGGAGGCGGGGGTAGGCTCCTACGAGCAGTACTTC.

This clonotype was recorded once. This chain links TRBV5-1 with TRBJ2-3, with 9 bases lining up with TRBD2. The CDR3 covers 16 residues. V dropped 0 bases and J dropped 3; count of bases not matched to a gene: 5. CDR1 and CDR2 from the germline V gene are SGHRS and YFSETQ. CDR3 DNA: TGCGCCAGCAGCTTGGCCTGGACTAGCGAAACAGATACGCAGTATTTT. It is translated as CASSLAWTSETDTQYF. The full variable domain, its missing parts supplied by reference TRBV5-1 and TRBJ2-3, is KAGVTQTPRYLIKTRGQQVTLSCSPISGHRSVSWYQQTPGQGLQFLFEYFSETQRNKGNFPGRFSGRQFSNSRSEMNVSTLELGDSALYLCASSLAWTSETDTQYFGPGTRLTVL.

The chain couples TRBV12-3 or TRBV12-4 to TRBJ1-2; 8 positions agree with TRBD1. V gave up 8 bases and J gave up 3 bases; unmatched junction bases: 5. This CDR3 is 13 amino acids long. The CDR3 spells CASVMDRDYGYTF. CDR3 in DNA: TGTGCCAGCGTGATGGACAGGGACTATGGCTACACCTTC.

The chain combines TRBV6-5 with TRBJ1-5, with D possibly TRBD1 on 5 matching bases. The germline V and J ends were trimmed by 6 bases and 7 bases, with 13 bases remaining between them. The CDR3 extends over 13 amino acids. Germline CDR1 reads MNHEY; CDR2 reads SVGAGI. This chain's CDR3 is CASSVVGGQPQHF. CDR3 nucleotides: TGTGCCAGCAGCGTTGTCGGGGGACAGCCCCAGCATTTT.

The chain uses TRBV20-1 and TRBJ2-1, with D possibly matching TRBD2 (6 bases). Germline-derived CDR1 and CDR2 are DFQATT and SNEGSKA (reference sequence). V was clipped by 2 bases and J by 0 bases, with 14 bases between them. The CDR3 runs 16 residues. CDR3 nucleotides: TGCAGTGCTAGATCCCTGGAGGGCTCCTCCTACAATGAGCAGTTCTTC. It codes for CSARSLEGSSYNEQFF.

J is TRBJ1-2 and V is TRBV20-1; D not resolved. The germline V gene has CDR1 DFQATT and CDR2 SNEGSKA (reference sequence). V gave up 2 bases and J gave up 4 bases, with 8 bases separating them. The CDR3 totals 12 residues. The CDR3 loop reads CSARPQPYGYTF. The CDR3 region has the DNA TGCAGTGCTAGACCCCAGCCCTATGGCTACACCTTC.

In this sample, this clonotype turned up a few times. The chain links TRBV20-1 to TRBJ2-4, with 9 nucleotides matching TRBD1. The CDR3 runs to 15 residues. Trimming took 6 bases from V and 7 from J; bases not matched to a gene: 13. In germline, CDR1 is DFQATT, CDR2 SNEGSKA (reference sequence). Here the CDR3 reads CSAEDGDREGNIQYF. DNA for the CDR3: TGCAGTGCGGAGGATGGGGACAGGGAAGGGAACATTCAGTACTTC.

The J gene is TRBJ1-5, the V gene TRBV5-6, with unresolved D. The CDR3 is 14 amino acids. V gave up 2 bases and J gave up 0 bases, with 6 bases separating them. Germline CDR1 and CDR2: SGHDT and YYEEEE. CDR3 amino acids: CASSLFVSNQPQHF. The CDR3 DNA reads as TGTGCCAGCAGCTTATTCGTTAGCAATCAGCCCCAGCATTTT.

This clonotype appeared a few times. The chain couples TRBV5-1 to TRBJ2-3; D gene uncertain. The CDR3 is made up of 16 amino acids. Per germline, CDR1 SGHRS and CDR2 YFSETQ. The V and J ends lost 3 bases and 2 bases respectively, with 16 bases between them. The DNA of the CDR3 is TGCGCCAGCAGCTCCCTGATCCTCCCGGCCACAGATACGCAGTATTTT. It is translated as CASSSLILPATDTQYF.

The chain links TRBV20-1 to TRBJ2-3; 9 nucleotides line up with TRBD2. The CDR3 spans 14 residues. CDR1 is DFQATT and CDR2 is SNEGSKA in the germline V gene (reference sequence). Trimming took 5 bases from V and 4 from J; bases not matched to a gene: 7. DNA of the CDR3: TGCAGTGCTCATTTAGCGGGAGTCCCAGATACGCAGTATTTT. This gives the protein CSAHLAGVPDTQYF.

V and J are TRBV5-4 and TRBJ2-5; 10 bases are shared with TRBD2. The J call is in doubt because the DNA end fits TRBJ2-7 better. The CDR3 runs to 17 residues. CDR1 is SGHNT and CDR2 is YYREEE in the germline V gene (reference sequence). CDR3 residues: CASRQHTSASGGVEQYF. The CDR3 DNA is TGTGCCAGCAGACAACATACTTCGGCTAGCGGGGGAGTCGAGCAGTACTTC.

The chain employs TRBV7-6 and TRBJ2-2; D is undetermined. In germline, CDR1 is SGHVS, CDR2 FNYEAQ. Trimming removed 1 base at V and 4 bases at J, with 13 bases between. The CDR3 consists of 16 residues. The chain's CDR3 is CASSLGASGFTGELFF. DNA of the CDR3: TGTGCCAGCAGCTTAGGTGCTAGTGGATTCACCGGGGAGCTGTTTTTT.

This chain joins TRBV20-1 and TRBJ2-1; D is uncertain. The CDR3 has 14 amino acids. Germline CDR1 and CDR2: DFQATT and SNEGSKA (reference sequence). V gave up 6 bases and J gave up 3 bases, with 15 bases separating them. Here the CDR3 reads CSAIQTNDYNEQFF. For the CDR3, the DNA is TGCAGTGCAATACAAACCAATGACTACAATGAGCAGTTCTTC.

The V call is TRBV20-1, the J call TRBJ2-7; no clear D gene. Trimming removed 1 base from V and 4 bases from J, with 8 bases in between. This CDR3 is built from 12 residues. Germline V gene lookup returns CDR1 DFQATT and CDR2 SNEGSKA (reference sequence). The CDR3 nucleotides are TGCAGTGCTAGAGGACCGACGTACGAGCAGTACTTC. Translated, it gives CSARGPTYEQYF.

The sample holds a few counts of this clonotype. V usage is TRBV27 and J usage is TRBJ2-1; no firm D call. The germline V gene has CDR1 MNHEY and CDR2 SMNVEV (reference sequence). V was trimmed by 6 bases and J by 5 bases, leaving 8 bases between them. The CDR3 runs 12 residues. CDR3 in DNA: TGTGCCAGCAGGTTACAGAACAATGAGCAGTTCTTC. This translates into CASRLQNNEQFF.

The V and J genes are TRBV7-3 and TRBJ2-3; the D gene is possibly TRBD1 (6 bases). The V gene's germline CDR1 is SGHTA and CDR2 FQGTGA. This CDR3 region has 15 residues. The V end was cut by 1 base, the J end by 2 bases, with 10 bases between. CDR3 nucleotide sequence: TGTGCCAGCAGCTTAATGGGACATCCCACAGATACGCAGTATTTT. As protein: CASSLMGHPTDTQYF.

This clonotype turned up a few times. The chain couples TRBV14 to TRBJ2-7; unclear D gene. Germline V CDR1 and CDR2: SGHDN, FVKESK. This CDR3 has 12 amino acids. Trimming took 3 bases from V and 4 from J, leaving 7 bases between them. The chain's CDR3 is CASSHVVYEQYF. The CDR3 DNA reads as TGTGCCAGCAGCCATGTAGTATACGAGCAGTACTTC.

This rearrangement joins TRBV20-1 to TRBJ2-1; D gene uncertain. This CDR3 contains 11 residues. CDR1 and CDR2 (germline): DFQATT, SNEGSKA (reference sequence). V gave up 0 bases and J gave up 8 bases, with 5 bases separating them. CDR3 sequence (DNA): TGCAGTGCTAGAGATTTCGATGAGCAGTTCTTC. This sequence encodes CSARDFDEQFF.